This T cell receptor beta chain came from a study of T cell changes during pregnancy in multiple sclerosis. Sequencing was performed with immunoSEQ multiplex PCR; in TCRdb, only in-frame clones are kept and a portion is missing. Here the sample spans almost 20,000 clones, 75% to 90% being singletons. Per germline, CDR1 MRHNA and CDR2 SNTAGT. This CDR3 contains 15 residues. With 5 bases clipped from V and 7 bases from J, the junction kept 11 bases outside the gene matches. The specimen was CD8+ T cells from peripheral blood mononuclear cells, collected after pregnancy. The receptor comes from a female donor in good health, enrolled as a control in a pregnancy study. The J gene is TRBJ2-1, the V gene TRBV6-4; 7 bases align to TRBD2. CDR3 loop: CASSSGSGEMNEQFF. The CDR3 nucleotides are TGTGCCAGCAGTTCCGGGAGCGGGGAGATGAATGAGCAGTTCTTC.